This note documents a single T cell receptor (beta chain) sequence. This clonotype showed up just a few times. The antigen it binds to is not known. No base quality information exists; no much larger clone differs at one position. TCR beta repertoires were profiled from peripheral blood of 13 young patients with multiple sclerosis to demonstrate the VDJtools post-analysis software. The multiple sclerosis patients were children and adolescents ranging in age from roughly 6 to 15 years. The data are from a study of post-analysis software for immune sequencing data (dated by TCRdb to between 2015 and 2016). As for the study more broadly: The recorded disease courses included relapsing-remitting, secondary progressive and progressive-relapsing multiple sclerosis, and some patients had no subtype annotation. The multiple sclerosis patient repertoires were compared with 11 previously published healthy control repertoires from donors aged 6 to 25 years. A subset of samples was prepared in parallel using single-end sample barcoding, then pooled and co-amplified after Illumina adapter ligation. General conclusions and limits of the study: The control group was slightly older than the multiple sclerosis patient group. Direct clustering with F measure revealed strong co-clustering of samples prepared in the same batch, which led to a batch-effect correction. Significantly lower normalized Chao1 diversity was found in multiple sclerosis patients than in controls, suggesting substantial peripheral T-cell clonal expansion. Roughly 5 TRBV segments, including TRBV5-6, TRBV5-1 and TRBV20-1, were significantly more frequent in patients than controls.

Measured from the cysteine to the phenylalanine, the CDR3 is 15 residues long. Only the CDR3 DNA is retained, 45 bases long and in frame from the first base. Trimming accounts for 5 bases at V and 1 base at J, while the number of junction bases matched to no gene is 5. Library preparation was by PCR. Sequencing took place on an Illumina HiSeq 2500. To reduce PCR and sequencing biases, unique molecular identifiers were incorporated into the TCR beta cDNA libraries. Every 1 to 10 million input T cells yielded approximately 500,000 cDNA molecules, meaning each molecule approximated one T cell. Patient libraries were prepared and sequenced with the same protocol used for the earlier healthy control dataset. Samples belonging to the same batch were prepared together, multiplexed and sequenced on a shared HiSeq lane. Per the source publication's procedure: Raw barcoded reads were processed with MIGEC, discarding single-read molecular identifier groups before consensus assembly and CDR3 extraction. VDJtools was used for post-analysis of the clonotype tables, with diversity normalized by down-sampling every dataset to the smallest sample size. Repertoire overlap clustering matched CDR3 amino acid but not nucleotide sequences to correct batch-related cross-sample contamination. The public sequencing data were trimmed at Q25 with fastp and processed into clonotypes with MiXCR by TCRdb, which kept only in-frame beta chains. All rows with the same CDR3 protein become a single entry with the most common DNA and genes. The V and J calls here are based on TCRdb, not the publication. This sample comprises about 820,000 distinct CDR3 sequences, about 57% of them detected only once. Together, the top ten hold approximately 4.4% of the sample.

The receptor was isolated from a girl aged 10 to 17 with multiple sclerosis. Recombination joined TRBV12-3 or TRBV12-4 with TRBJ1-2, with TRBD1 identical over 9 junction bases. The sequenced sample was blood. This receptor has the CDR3 CASSKTGGVNYGYTF. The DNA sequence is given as TGTGCCAGCAGTAAGACAGGGGGAGTTAACTATGGCTACACCTTC.